The rows below give T cell receptor beta chains drawn from one sample of a study of neurological immune-mediated disorders. TCRdb reanalysed the 5' RACE reads using MiXCR and keeps one entry per CDR3 protein. Among over 65,000 distinct CDR3 sequences listed, 2.6% were seen once. The sequencing sample was made of PBMCs. The receptors were gathered from a woman under 40 with multiple sclerosis. CDR3s include the opening cysteine and the closing phenylalanine or tryptophan. The order of the fields is clone size, D gene, V gene, J gene, CDR3 protein, CDR3 DNA. The D gene is left open where the match is weak. Only some rows state a clone size, as once, few, many or a class for expanded clones.

size: many; D: -; V: TRBV27; J: TRBJ1-5; CDR3: CASSWGGGNQPQHF; DNA: TGTGCCAGCAGTTGGGGTGGGGGAAATCAGCCCCAGCATTTT
size: many; D: -; V: TRBV29-1; J: TRBJ2-2; CDR3: CSVVGTVGTGELFF; DNA: TGCAGCGTTGTGGGAACCGTAGGCACCGGGGAGCTGTTTTTT
size: many; D: TRBD2; V: TRBV5-1; J: TRBJ2-1; CDR3: CASRTTSGSSYNEQFF; DNA: TGCGCCAGCAGGACCACTAGCGGGAGCTCCTACAATGAGCAGTTCTTC
size: many; D: -; V: TRBV5-1; J: TRBJ2-3; CDR3: CASSQQAGTDTQYF; DNA: TGCGCCAGCAGTCAGCAAGCCGGGACAGATACGCAGTATTTT
size: -; D: -; V: TRBV12-3/TRBV12-4; J: TRBJ2-4; CDR3: CASSGDPGAKNIQYF; DNA: TGTGCCAGCAGCGGAGACCCGGGGGCCAAAAACATTCAGTACTTC
size: many; D: TRBD2; V: TRBV10-2; J: TRBJ2-2; CDR3: CASSATDGTINTGELFF; DNA: TGCGCCAGCAGTGCAACCGACGGGACTATTAACACCGGGGAGCTGTTTTTT
size: many; D: -; V: TRBV11-2; J: TRBJ2-2; CDR3: CASSSQVGTGELFF; DNA: TGTGCCAGCAGCTCTCAGGTTGGCACCGGGGAGCTGTTTTTT
size: many; D: -; V: TRBV7-9; J: TRBJ2-7; CDR3: CASSSGTKTYEQYF; DNA: TGTGCCAGCAGCTCCGGGACAAAGACCTACGAGCAGTACTTC
size: many; D: -; V: TRBV20-1; J: TRBJ2-7; CDR3: CSASLSLGSSYEQYF; DNA: TGCAGTGCTAGCCTTTCGTTGGGGAGCTCCTACGAGCAGTACTTC
size: many; D: -; V: TRBV2; J: TRBJ1-1; CDR3: CASREGEGTEAFF; DNA: TGTGCCAGCAGAGAAGGGGAAGGCACTGAAGCTTTCTTT
size: many; D: -; V: TRBV20-1; J: TRBJ1-4; CDR3: CSALTSGREKLFF; DNA: TGCAGTGCCCTGACATCTGGGAGGGAAAAACTGTTTTTT
size: many; D: -; V: TRBV20-1; J: TRBJ2-7; CDR3: CSAPGDPYSYEQYF; DNA: TGCAGTGCCCCCGGGGACCCTTACTCCTACGAGCAGTACTTC
size: many; D: TRBD2; V: TRBV12-3/TRBV12-4; J: TRBJ2-7; CDR3: CASSLGLAGVSEQYF; DNA: TGTGCCAGCAGTTTAGGACTAGCGGGAGTCTCCGAGCAGTACTTC
size: many; D: -; V: TRBV6-5; J: TRBJ1-1; CDR3: CASSYSREVGTEAFF; DNA: TGTGCCAGCAGTTACTCTCGCGAAGTGGGGACTGAAGCTTTCTTT
size: many; D: TRBD2; V: TRBV24-1; J: TRBJ2-3; CDR3: CATSDRTSGSTDTQYF; DNA: TGTGCCACCAGTGACAGGACTAGCGGGAGCACAGATACGCAGTATTTT
size: many; D: -; V: TRBV12-3/TRBV12-4; J: TRBJ2-5; CDR3: CASSLGAGSETQYF; DNA: TGTGCCAGCAGTTTAGGGGCGGGGTCGGAGACCCAGTACTTC
size: -; D: -; V: TRBV6-5; J: TRBJ2-3; CDR3: CASTPDRVQDTKYF; DNA: TGTGCCAGCACCCCGGACCGGGTTCAAGATACGAAGTATTTT
size: many; D: TRBD1; V: TRBV15; J: TRBJ1-4; CDR3: CATSAFSGTGNEKLFF; DNA: TGTGCCACCAGCGCATTCTCCGGGACAGGAAATGAAAAACTGTTTTTT
size: many; D: TRBD1; V: TRBV20-1; J: TRBJ1-6; CDR3: CSARTSGTGYNSPLHF; DNA: TGCAGTGCTAGAACTTCCGGGACAGGTTATAATTCACCCCTCCACTTT
size: many; D: -; V: TRBV11-2; J: TRBJ2-7; CDR3: CASSYDGAYEQYF; DNA: TGTGCCAGCAGCTACGACGGTGCCTACGAGCAGTACTTC
size: medium-sized; D: -; V: TRBV5-6; J: TRBJ2-7; CDR3: CASSLPGPTSYEQYF; DNA: TGTGCCAGCAGCTTGCCGGGACCAACCTCCTACGAGCAGTACTTC
size: -; D: -; V: TRBV28; J: TRBJ2-7; CDR3: CASSFRSGTLPYEQYF; DNA: TGTGCCAGCAGTTTTCGATCTGGAACCCTCCCCTACGAGCAGTACTTC
size: many; D: TRBD2; V: TRBV29-1; J: TRBJ2-3; CDR3: CSGAPAGGPDTQYF; DNA: TGCAGCGGCGCCCCTGCGGGAGGGCCAGATACGCAGTATTTT
size: many; D: -; V: TRBV7-9; J: TRBJ1-2; CDR3: CASSLAQQLTEGYTF; DNA: TGTGCCAGCAGCTTAGCCCAACAACTGACGGAGGGCTACACCTTC
size: many; D: -; V: TRBV15; J: TRBJ2-3; CDR3: CATSREGGTTDTQYF; DNA: TGTGCCACCAGCAGAGAAGGGGGAACCACAGATACGCAGTATTTT
size: many; D: TRBD2; V: TRBV4-3; J: TRBJ2-5; CDR3: CASSQGTGTSGQETQYF; DNA: TGCGCCAGCAGCCAGGGAACCGGGACTAGTGGACAAGAGACCCAGTACTTC
size: many; D: -; V: TRBV27; J: TRBJ2-7; CDR3: CASSLRGPNEQYF; DNA: TGTGCCAGCAGCCTCCGGGGCCCAAACGAGCAGTACTTC
size: many; D: -; V: TRBV28; J: TRBJ2-7; CDR3: CASTSAYEQYF; DNA: TGTGCCAGCACCTCAGCCTACGAGCAGTACTTC
size: many; D: -; V: TRBV7-8; J: TRBJ1-5; CDR3: CASSLGSGRNSNQPQHF; DNA: TGTGCCAGCAGCTTGGGATCAGGGAGGAATAGCAATCAGCCCCAGCATTTT
size: many; D: TRBD2; V: TRBV29-1; J: TRBJ2-1; CDR3: CSVVGLAGSSYNEQFF; DNA: TGCAGCGTTGTGGGACTAGCGGGAAGCTCCTACAATGAGCAGTTCTTC
size: many; D: TRBD2; V: TRBV20-1; J: TRBJ2-5; CDR3: CSAILLAGPVGGQETQYF; DNA: TGCAGTGCCATCTTACTAGCGGGACCCGTCGGTGGGCAAGAGACCCAGTACTTC
size: many; D: -; V: TRBV20-1; J: TRBJ1-5; CDR3: CSASVGTNQPQHF; DNA: TGCAGTGCTAGTGTAGGGACCAATCAGCCCCAGCATTTT
size: many; D: -; V: TRBV7-9; J: TRBJ1-1; CDR3: CASSPRQAGNTEAFF; DNA: TGTGCCAGCAGCCCCCGACAGGCAGGGAACACTGAAGCTTTCTTT
size: many; D: -; V: TRBV7-2; J: TRBJ2-5; CDR3: CASSEGVGPETQYF; DNA: TGTGCCAGCAGCGAGGGGGTAGGCCCGGAGACCCAGTACTTC
size: many; D: -; V: TRBV3-1; J: TRBJ2-1; CDR3: CASSAFLTSYNEQFF; DNA: TGTGCCAGCAGTGCCTTCCTGACCTCCTACAATGAGCAGTTCTTC
size: many; D: TRBD2; V: TRBV29-1; J: TRBJ2-2; CDR3: CSVLEMGREIVGELFF; DNA: TGCAGCGTTCTCGAAATGGGGCGGGAGATCGTCGGGGAGCTGTTTTTT
size: many; D: TRBD2; V: TRBV5-1; J: TRBJ2-3; CDR3: CASRLAVLGSDTQYF; DNA: TGCGCCAGCAGGCTAGCGGTTCTCGGCTCGGATACGCAGTATTTT
size: many; D: TRBD1; V: TRBV7-9; J: TRBJ1-5; CDR3: CASSPRGQGNQPQHF; DNA: TGTGCCAGCAGCCCCCGGGGACAGGGTAATCAGCCCCAGCATTTT
size: many; D: -; V: TRBV29-1; J: TRBJ2-1; CDR3: CIAWGVTPYNEQFF; DNA: TGCATTGCCTGGGGTGTGACTCCCTACAATGAGCAGTTCTTC
size: few; D: -; V: TRBV5-5; J: TRBJ2-4; CDR3: CASNLDQNIQYF; DNA: TGTGCTAGCAACCTGGACCAAAACATTCAGTACTTC
size: many; D: -; V: TRBV12-3/TRBV12-4; J: TRBJ2-6; CDR3: CASNFRIGIAGANVLTF; DNA: TGTGCCAGCAATTTCAGGATCGGTATTGCTGGGGCCAACGTCCTGACTTTC
size: many; D: TRBD2; V: TRBV5-1; J: TRBJ2-1; CDR3: CASSLQSSGSVSEQFF; DNA: TGCGCCAGCAGCTTGCAAAGCAGCGGGAGTGTGAGTGAGCAGTTCTTC
size: many; D: -; V: TRBV5-8; J: TRBJ1-1; CDR3: CASSFEPHTEAFF; DNA: TGTGCCAGCAGCTTTGAGCCTCACACTGAAGCTTTCTTT